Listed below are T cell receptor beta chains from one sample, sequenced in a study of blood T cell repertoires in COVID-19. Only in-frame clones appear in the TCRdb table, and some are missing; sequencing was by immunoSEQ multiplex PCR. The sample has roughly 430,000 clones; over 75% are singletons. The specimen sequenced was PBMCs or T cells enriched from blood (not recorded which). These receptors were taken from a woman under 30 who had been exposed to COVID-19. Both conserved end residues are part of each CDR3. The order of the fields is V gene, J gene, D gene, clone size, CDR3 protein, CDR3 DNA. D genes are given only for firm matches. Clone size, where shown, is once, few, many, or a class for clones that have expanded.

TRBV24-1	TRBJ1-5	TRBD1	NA	CATSEGGGPQHF	TGTGCCACCAGTGAAGGGGGCGGGCCCCAGCATTTT
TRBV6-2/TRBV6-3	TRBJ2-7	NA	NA	CASSSAALDYEQYF	TGTGCCAGCAGTTCGGCAGCGCTAGACTACGAGCAGTACTTC
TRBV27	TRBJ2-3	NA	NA	CASGTLGADTQYF	TGTGCCAGCGGAACCCTCGGGGCAGATACGCAGTATTTT
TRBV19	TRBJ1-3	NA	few	CASTKPRPNSGGNTIYF	TGTGCCAGTACCAAACCCCGACCGAACAGCGGAGGAAACACCATATATTTT
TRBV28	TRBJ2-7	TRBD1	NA	CASWDRGRVYEQYF	TGTGCCAGCTGGGACAGGGGGCGCGTCTACGAGCAGTACTTC
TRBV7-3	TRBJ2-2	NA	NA	CASSFKLSQTGELFF	TGTGCCAGCAGCTTTAAGTTGAGCCAAACCGGGGAGCTGTTTTTT
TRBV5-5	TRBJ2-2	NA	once	CASTASVLGYTGELFF	TGTGCCAGCACCGCTTCCGTACTAGGATACACCGGGGAGCTGTTTTTT
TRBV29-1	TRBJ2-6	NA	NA	CSVGPRDSRSGANVLTF	TGCAGCGTTGGCCCGCGGGACAGCCGCTCTGGGGCCAACGTCCTGACTTTC
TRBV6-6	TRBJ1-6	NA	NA	CASSAARESVKRSYNSPLHF	TGTGCCAGCAGCGCGGCGAGAGAAAGTGTCAAACGCTCCTATAATTCACCCCTCCACTTT
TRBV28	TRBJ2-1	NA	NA	CASRLASDEQFF	TGTGCCAGTCGATTAGCGAGCGATGAGCAGTTCTTC
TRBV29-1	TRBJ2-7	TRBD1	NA	CSAGDRGYEQYF	TGCAGCGCCGGGGACAGGGGGTACGAGCAGTACTTC
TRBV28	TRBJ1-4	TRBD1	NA	CASRSGGVTNEKLFF	TGTGCCAGCAGGTCAGGGGGCGTAACTAATGAAAAACTGTTTTTT
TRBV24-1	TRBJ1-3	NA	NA	CATAPGDSGNTIYF	TGTGCCACCGCACCAGGGGACTCTGGAAACACCATATATTTT
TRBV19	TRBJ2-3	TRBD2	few	CASTGTSGSFGSTQYF	TGTGCCAGTACGGGCACTAGCGGGAGTTTCGGGTCTACGCAGTATTTT
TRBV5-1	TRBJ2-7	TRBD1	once	CASSLNGQGREEQYF	TGCGCCAGCAGCCTCAACGGACAGGGGAGAGAAGAGCAGTACTTC
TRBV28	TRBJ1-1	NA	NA	CASIQGTYTEAFF	TGTGCCAGCATACAGGGTACGTACACTGAAGCTTTCTTT
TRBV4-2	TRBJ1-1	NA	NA	CASSQDALAAEAFF	TGTGCCAGCAGCCAAGATGCGTTGGCGGCTGAAGCTTTCTTT
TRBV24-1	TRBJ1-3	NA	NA	CATCSGAGNTIYF	TGTGCCACCTGCAGTGGAGCTGGAAACACCATATATTTT
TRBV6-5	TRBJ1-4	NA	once	CASSPGKRLNEKLFF	TGTGCCAGCAGTCCCGGGAAGCGCCTCAATGAAAAACTGTTTTTT
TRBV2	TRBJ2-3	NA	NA	CASRETSDTQYF	TGTGCCAGCAGGGAGACTTCAGATACGCAGTATTTT
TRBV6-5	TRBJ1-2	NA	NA	CASSYSSSGKAGYTF	TGTGCCAGCAGTTACTCGAGTTCGGGGAAGGCTGGCTACACCTTC
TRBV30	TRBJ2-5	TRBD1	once	CAWSDGTGGTETQYF	TGTGCCTGGAGTGACGGGACAGGGGGCACGGAGACCCAGTACTTC
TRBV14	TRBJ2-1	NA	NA	CASSRENRYNEQFF	TGTGCCAGCAGCCGCGAAAACAGATACAATGAGCAGTTCTTC
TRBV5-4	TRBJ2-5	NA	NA	CASSLGGTQYF	TGTGCCAGCAGCTTGGGAGGGACCCAGTACTTC
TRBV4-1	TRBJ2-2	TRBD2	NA	CASSQEVRLAGAGGELFF	TGCGCCAGCAGCCAAGAGGTCCGACTAGCGGGAGCGGGCGGGGAGCTGTTTTTT
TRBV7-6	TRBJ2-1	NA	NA	CASSLLVEGNEQFF	TGTGCCAGCAGCTTGCTGGTTGAGGGCAATGAGCAGTTCTTC
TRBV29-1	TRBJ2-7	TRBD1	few	CSVSRGTGTGSYEQYF	TGCAGCGTTTCCCGAGGGACCGGGACAGGCTCCTACGAGCAGTACTTC
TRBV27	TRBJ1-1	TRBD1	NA	CASSRNRGAAEAFF	TGTGCCAGCAGTCGAAACAGGGGGGCCGCTGAAGCTTTCTTT
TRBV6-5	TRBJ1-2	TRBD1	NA	CASSRQGLGGYTF	TGTGCCAGCAGTCGACAGGGTCTCGGCGGCTACACCTTC
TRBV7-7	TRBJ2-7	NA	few	CASSLARDTSYEQYF	TGTGCTAGCAGCTTAGCGAGGGACACGAGCTACGAGCAGTACTTC
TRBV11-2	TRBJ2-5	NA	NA	CASSLPDLGETQYF	TGTGCCAGCAGCCTCCCGGACTTAGGGGAGACCCAGTACTTC
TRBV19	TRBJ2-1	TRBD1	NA	CASRGTIGTGSNEQFF	TGTGCCAGTAGAGGAACTATCGGGACAGGGAGCAATGAGCAGTTCTTC
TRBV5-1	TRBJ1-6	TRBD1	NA	CASSLVMSGTGNSPLHF	TGCGCCAGCAGCTTGGTGATGTCCGGGACAGGGAATTCACCCCTCCACTTT
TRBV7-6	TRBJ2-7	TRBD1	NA	CASSLGDRGSYEQYF	TGTGCCAGCAGCTTAGGGGACAGGGGGAGTTACGAGCAGTACTTC
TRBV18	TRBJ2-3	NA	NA	CASSPTGITDTQYF	TGTGCCAGCTCACCAACCGGTATCACAGATACGCAGTATTTT
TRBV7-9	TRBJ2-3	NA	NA	CASSLGALGTDTQYF	TGTGCCAGCAGCTTGGGGGCTTTGGGCACAGATACGCAGTATTTT
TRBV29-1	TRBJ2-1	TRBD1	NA	CSVESDRGRHNEQFF	TGCAGCGTTGAGAGCGACAGGGGGCGCCACAATGAGCAGTTCTTC
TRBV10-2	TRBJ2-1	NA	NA	CASRPRDGEQEVGSYNEQFF	TGCGCCAGCAGACCGCGGGACGGAGAACAAGAAGTGGGCTCCTACAATGAGCAGTTCTTC
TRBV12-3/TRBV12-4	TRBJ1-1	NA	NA	CASSFAGTEAFF	TGTGCCAGCAGTTTTGCAGGGACTGAAGCTTTCTTT
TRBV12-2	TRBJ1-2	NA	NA	CASRPLAGPYGYTF	TGTGCAAGTCGCCCATTGGCAGGGCCTTATGGCTACACCTTC
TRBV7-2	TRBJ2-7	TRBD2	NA	CASSAGYSYEQYF	TGTGCCAGCTCAGCGGGGTACTCCTACGAGCAGTACTTC
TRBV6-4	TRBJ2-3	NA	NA	CASSFNGRPTDTQYF	TGTGCCAGCAGTTTTAACGGGAGACCCACAGATACGCAGTATTTT
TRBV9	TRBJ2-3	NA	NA	CASSGRVTDTQYF	TGTGCCAGCAGCGGGCGGGTCACAGATACGCAGTATTTT